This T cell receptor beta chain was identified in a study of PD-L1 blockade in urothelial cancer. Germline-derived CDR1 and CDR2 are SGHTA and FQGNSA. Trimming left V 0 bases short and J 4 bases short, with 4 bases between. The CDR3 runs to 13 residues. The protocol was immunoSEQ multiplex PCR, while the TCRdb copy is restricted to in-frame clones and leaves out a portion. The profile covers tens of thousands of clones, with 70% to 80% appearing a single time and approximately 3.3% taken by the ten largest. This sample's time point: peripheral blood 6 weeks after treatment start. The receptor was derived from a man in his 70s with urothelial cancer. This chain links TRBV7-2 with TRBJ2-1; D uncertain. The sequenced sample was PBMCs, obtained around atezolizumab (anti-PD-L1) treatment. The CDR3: CASSLASYNEQFF. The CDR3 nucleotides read TGTGCCAGCAGCTTAGCCAGTTACAATGAGCAGTTCTTC.